These T cell receptor beta chains were read from a single sample in a study of cytomegalovirus exposure and HLA in healthy donors. The repertoire was sequenced with immunoSEQ multiplex PCR; TCRdb's copy has only in-frame clones and lacks some. The repertoire table contains some 110,000 clones. Sequenced sample: PBMCs. These receptors all stem from a man aged 25-45 years in good health and CMV-seronegative. Each CDR3 is given with its conserved first and last residue. The D gene is left open where the match is weak.

TRBD1	TRBV7-3	TRBJ2-1	16	CASSSPGQGSYNEQFF	TGTGCCAGCAGCTCCCCGGGACAGGGATCCTACAATGAGCAGTTCTTC
TRBD2	TRBV4-1	TRBJ2-3	16	CASSRGSGGSTDTQYF	TGCGCCAGCAGCCGGGGTAGCGGGGGTAGCACAGATACGCAGTATTTT
TRBD2	TRBV7-2	TRBJ2-2	17	CASSAVGGGTNTGELFF	TGTGCCAGCAGCGCCGTGGGCGGGGGGACGAACACCGGGGAGCTGTTTTTT
TRBD1	TRBV7-2	TRBJ2-5	16	CASSPLGAGGQETQYF	TGTGCCAGCAGCCCACTGGGGGCAGGGGGCCAAGAGACCCAGTACTTC
.	TRBV7-8	TRBJ2-3	16	CASSLRGDPSTDTQYF	TGTGCCAGCAGCCTGAGAGGTGACCCAAGCACAGATACGCAGTATTTT
TRBD2	TRBV2	TRBJ2-1	17	CASSGGTLLRTYNEQFF	TGTGCCAGCAGCGGGGGGACCCTCCTGAGGACCTACAATGAGCAGTTCTTC
.	TRBV7-8	TRBJ1-3	17	CASSLAFPGYSGNTIYF	TGTGCCAGCAGCTTAGCCTTCCCGGGGTACTCTGGAAACACCATATATTTT
.	TRBV6-1	TRBJ1-2	12	CASSATNYGYTF	TGTGCCAGCAGTGCCACTAACTATGGCTACACCTTC
TRBD2	TRBV9	TRBJ2-5	16	CASSVTSGGAGETQYF	TGTGCCAGCAGCGTTACTAGCGGGGGGGCTGGGGAGACCCAGTACTTC
.	TRBV5-1	TRBJ2-7	14	CASSGSLSSYEQYF	TGCGCCAGCAGCGGTTCCTTGAGCTCCTACGAGCAGTACTTC
.	TRBV5-1	TRBJ1-4	14	CASSRGGTNEKLFF	TGCGCCAGCTCTAGGGGGGGAACTAATGAAAAACTGTTTTTT
.	TRBV18	TRBJ1-2	12	CASSREPLGYTF	TGTGCCAGCTCAAGGGAGCCGCTCGGCTACACCTTC
.	TRBV5-4	TRBJ1-1	15	CASSSGSVGAIEAFF	TGTGCCAGCAGCTCCGGCAGTGTGGGGGCGATTGAAGCTTTCTTT
.	TRBV7-9	TRBJ2-7	15	CASSLGQTGMGEQYF	TGTGCCAGCAGCTTAGGGCAAACAGGAATGGGCGAGCAGTACTTC
.	TRBV19	TRBJ2-3	11	CASSRADTQYF	TGTGCCAGTAGTCGCGCAGATACGCAGTATTTT
TRBD1	TRBV5-1	TRBJ2-1	15	CATSGGDRVGNEQFF	TGCGCCACCTCAGGGGGGGACAGGGTCGGCAATGAGCAGTTCTTC